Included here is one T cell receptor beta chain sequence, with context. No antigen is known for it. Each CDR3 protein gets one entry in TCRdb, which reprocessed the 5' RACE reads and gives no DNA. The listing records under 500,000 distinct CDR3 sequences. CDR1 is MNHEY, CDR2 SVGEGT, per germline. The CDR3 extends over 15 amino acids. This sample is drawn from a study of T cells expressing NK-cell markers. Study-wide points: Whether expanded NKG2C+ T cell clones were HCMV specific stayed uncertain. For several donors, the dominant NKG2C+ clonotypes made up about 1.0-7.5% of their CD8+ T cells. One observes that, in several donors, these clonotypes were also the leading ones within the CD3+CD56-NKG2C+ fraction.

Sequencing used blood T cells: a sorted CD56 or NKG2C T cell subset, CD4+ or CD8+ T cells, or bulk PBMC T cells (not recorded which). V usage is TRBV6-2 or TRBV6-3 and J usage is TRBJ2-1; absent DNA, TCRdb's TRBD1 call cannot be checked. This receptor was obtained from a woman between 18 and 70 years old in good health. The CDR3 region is CASSSTGTAYNEQFF.